These T cell receptor beta chains were read from a single sample in a study of glioma-infiltrating T cells. MiXCR, applied by TCRdb to the multiplex PCR reads, yields one record per CDR3 protein. The sample records under 200,000 distinct CDR3 sequences, roughly a third being singletons. Sequenced material: glioma tissue, nonneoplastic brain tissue, or PBMCs (not recorded which). These receptors all stem from a human donor with low-grade glioma or glioblastoma, undergoing nonglioma brain surgery, or in good health (not recorded which). CDR3s include the opening cysteine and the closing phenylalanine or tryptophan. The D gene is left open where the match is weak. Where a row states a size, it is once, few, many or the class of an expanded clone; other rows omit it.

>TRBV29-1|TRBJ2-7|.|TRBD1
TGCAGCGTTGAAGGGACAGGGGATAGAGGGCAGTACTTC
CSVEGTGDRGQYF
>TRBV6-1|TRBJ1-1|many|.
TGTGCCAGCAGTGGGCGAGAGAACACTGAAGCTTTCTTT
CASSGRENTEAFF
>TRBV20-1|TRBJ2-2|many|.
TGCAGTGCTAGAGGCCCCGGAATCCTGAACACCGGGGAGCTGTTTTTT
CSARGPGILNTGELFF
>TRBV18|TRBJ1-3|many|TRBD1
TGTGCCAGCTCACCCCAGGGGGTTACTGGAAACACCATATATTTT
CASSPQGVTGNTIYF
>TRBV6-5|TRBJ2-7|many|.
TGTGCCAGCAGTTACTCAACGGCGAAGGGCCTCTTCTCACCCTACGAGCAGTACTTC
CASSYSTAKGLFSPYEQYF
>TRBV20-1|TRBJ2-7|.|.
TGCAGTGCAATGACAGGGAGGTTAACCTACGAGCAGTCCTTC
CSAMTGRLTYEQSF
>TRBV12-5|TRBJ2-3|.|TRBD2
TGTGCTAGTGGAAAGGGACTAGCGGGAGGTTTCACAGATACGCAGTATTTT
CASGKGLAGGFTDTQYF
>TRBV18|TRBJ2-7|many|TRBD2
TGTGCCAGCTCACCCTCTAGCGGCTACGAGCAGTACTTC
CASSPSSGYEQYF
>TRBV6-1|TRBJ2-7|.|.
TGTACCAACCTTCCCATCGACACCTACGAGCAGTACTTC
CTNLPIDTYEQYF
>TRBV19|TRBJ2-7|.|.
TGTGCCAGTAGTATTTTCTCGGGCTCCTACGAGCAGTACTTC
CASSIFSGSYEQYF
>TRBV9|TRBJ2-7|.|.
TGTGCCAGCAGCCTTACAGGGGAGGACTACGAGCAGTACTTC
CASSLTGEDYEQYF
>TRBV6-2/TRBV6-3|TRBJ2-1|many|TRBD2
TGTGCCAGCAGCCTACTAGCGGGAGGTATTGATGAGCAGTTCTTC
CASSLLAGGIDEQFF
>TRBV4-3|TRBJ1-1|.|.
TGCGCCAGCAGCCAAGGAGATTGGTTGGGCACTGAAGCTTTCTTT
CASSQGDWLGTEAFF
>TRBV7-3|TRBJ2-1|.|TRBD1
TGTGCCAGCAGCCCCAGGACAGGGGATAACTACAATGAGCAGTTCTTC
CASSPRTGDNYNEQFF
>TRBV27|TRBJ1-2|.|.
TGTGCAGGCAATCCGACAGGTTACTATGGCTACACCTTC
CAGNPTGYYGYTF
>TRBV6-2/TRBV6-3|TRBJ2-5|many|.
TGTGCCAGCAGTTACTGGGGGGAGACCCAGTACTTC
CASSYWGETQYF
>TRBV6-2/TRBV6-3|TRBJ2-7|many|.
TGTGCCAGCAGTCACCTTTCGGGAGTGCGCGAGCAGTACTTC
CASSHLSGVREQYF
>TRBV27|TRBJ1-1|many|TRBD1
TGTGCCAGCAGTGCCTACGGGACAGCGAACACTGAAGCTTTCTTT
CASSAYGTANTEAFF
>TRBV9|TRBJ2-5|few|.
TGTGCCAGCAGCGTAGTTCCAGGGGCAGTGGAGACCCAGTACTTC
CASSVVPGAVETQYF
>TRBV27|TRBJ2-6|.|TRBD1
TGTGCCAGCAGGAACACTAAGGGGGCTTCTGGGGCCAACGTCCCGACTTTC
CASRNTKGASGANVPTF
>TRBV7-2|TRBJ1-5|.|.
TGTGCCAGCACCGAAGGGGGGAATCAGCCCCAGCATTTT
CASTEGGNQPQHF
>TRBV29-1|TRBJ1-3|many|TRBD1
TGCAGCGTTGTCGGGACAGGGGGTTACGGAAACACCATATATTTT
CSVVGTGGYGNTIYF
>TRBV7-9|TRBJ1-3|.|.
TGTGCCAGCAGCCCGATGGTGAGCTATGGAAACACCATATATTTT
CASSPMVSYGNTIYF
>TRBV6-1|TRBJ2-1|many|TRBD2
TGTGCCAGCAGTGATGGTATCAGCGGGACCCCCAATGAGCAGTTCTTC
CASSDGISGTPNEQFF
>TRBV5-1|TRBJ1-1|many|.
TGCGCCAGCTCCGGAGGAGGGACGAACACTGAAGCTTTCTTT
CASSGGGTNTEAFF
>TRBV29-1|TRBJ1-5|many|.
TGCAGCGTTGTAGAGGCCAATCAGCCCCAGCATTTT
CSVVEANQPQHF
>TRBV4-1|TRBJ1-5|many|TRBD1
TGCGCCAGCAGCCAAGGACAGGGGGCTTATCAGCCCCAGCATTTT
CASSQGQGAYQPQHF
>TRBV4-1|TRBJ1-2|.|.
TGCGCCAGCAGCCAAGATGAGTACAGGCTCAGATGGTGGGGCTACACCTTC
CASSQDEYRLRWWGYTF
>TRBV11-2|TRBJ2-4|once|.
TGTGCCCGCAGCCGCGGGACGGGATTGGGAAACACTCCGTACTTC
CARSRGTGLGNTPYF
>TRBV4-3|TRBJ2-7|.|.
TGCGCCAGCAGCCAAGATTCTGCGGAGAGCTCCTACGAGCAGTACTTC
CASSQDSAESSYEQYF
>TRBV6-1|TRBJ2-7|many|.
TGTGCCAGCAGTGAGTGGCAGGCTACCTACGAGCAGTACTTC
CASSEWQATYEQYF
>TRBV18|TRBJ1-5|many|.
TGTGCCAGCTCACTGAACGAACGGGTAGGCAATCAGCCCCAGCATTTT
CASSLNERVGNQPQHF
>TRBV7-9|TRBJ2-3|many|.
TGTGCCAGCAGCTTCGCGACAGATACGCAGTATTTT
CASSFATDTQYF
>TRBV7-2|TRBJ1-4|many|.
TGTGCCAGCAGCTTAGTAGGGGGGAGTGAAAAACTGTTTTTT
CASSLVGGSEKLFF
>TRBV7-8|TRBJ1-5|many|.
TGTGCCAGCAGCTTTGGAGCCCAGGGGCCGTGGAGACAGCCCCAGCATTTT
CASSFGAQGPWRQPQHF
>TRBV6-5|TRBJ2-7|many|.
TGTGCCAGCAGTTACTCGAATGACTATATCGGGAACGAGCAGTACTTC
CASSYSNDYIGNEQYF
>TRBV5-1|TRBJ2-3|.|.
TGCGCCAGCAGCCCCCTCGGACAGGGTCACAGCGGGAAAACAGATACGCAGTATTTT
CASSPLGQGHSGKTDTQYF
>TRBV19|TRBJ2-2|few|TRBD2
TGTGCCAGTAGTATTAGCGGGAGTGGGACCGGGGAGCTGTTTTTT
CASSISGSGTGELFF
>TRBV27|TRBJ1-1|.|.
TGTGCCATCAGCTTTGGAGAGAATACTGAAGCTTTCTTT
CAISFGENTEAFF
>TRBV6-2/TRBV6-3|TRBJ2-7|many|.
TGTGCCAGCAGTTCTTCCTTCCGACTCGACTACGAGCAGTACTTC
CASSSSFRLDYEQYF